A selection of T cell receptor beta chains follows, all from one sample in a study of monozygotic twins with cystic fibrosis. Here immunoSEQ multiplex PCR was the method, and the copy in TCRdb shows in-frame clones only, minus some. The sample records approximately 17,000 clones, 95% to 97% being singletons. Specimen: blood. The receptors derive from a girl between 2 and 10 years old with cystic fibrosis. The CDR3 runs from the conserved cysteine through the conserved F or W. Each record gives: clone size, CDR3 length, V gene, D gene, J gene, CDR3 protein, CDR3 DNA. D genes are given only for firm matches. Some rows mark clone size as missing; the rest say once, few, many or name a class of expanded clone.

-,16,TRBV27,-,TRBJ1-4,CATGSALGRSNEKLFF,TGTGCCACCGGATCGGCCTTAGGGCGATCTAATGAAAAACTGTTTTTT
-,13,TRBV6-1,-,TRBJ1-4,CASSGELGTHGFF,TGTGCCAGCAGTGGGGAACTCGGGACCCATGGGTTTTTT
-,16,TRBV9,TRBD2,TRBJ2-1,CASSVGLADSYNEQFF,TGTGCCAGCAGCGTAGGGCTAGCGGACTCCTACAATGAGCAGTTCTTC
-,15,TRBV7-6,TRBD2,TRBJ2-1,CASSLGVAGDNEQFF,TGTGCCAGCAGCTTAGGGGTAGCGGGGGACAATGAGCAGTTCTTC
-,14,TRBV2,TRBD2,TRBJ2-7,CASRAGTSSYEQYF,TGTGCCAGCAGGGCCGGGACTAGCTCCTACGAGCAGTACTTC
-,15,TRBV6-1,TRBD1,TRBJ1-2,CASSEGQGVNYGYTF,TGTGCCAGCAGTGAGGGACAGGGGGTCAACTATGGCTACACCTTC
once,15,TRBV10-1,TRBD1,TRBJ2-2,CASSPGTANTGELFF,TGCGCCAGCAGTCCAGGGACAGCCAACACCGGGGAGCTGTTTTTT
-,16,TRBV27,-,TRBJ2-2,CASSPPGTQNTGELFF,TGTGCCAGCAGTCCTCCCGGGACACAGAACACCGGGGAGCTGTTTTTT
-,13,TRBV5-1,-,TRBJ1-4,CASGEQGNEKLFF,TGCGCCAGCGGCGAACAGGGAAATGAAAAACTGTTTTTT
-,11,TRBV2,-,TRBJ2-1,CASSDRNEQFF,TGTGCCAGCAGTGACCGTAATGAGCAGTTCTTC
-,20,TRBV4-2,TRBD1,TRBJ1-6,CASSQVPGQGQILDNSPLHF,TGTGCCAGCAGCCAAGTTCCGGGACAGGGACAGATACTTGATAATTCACCCCTCCACTTT
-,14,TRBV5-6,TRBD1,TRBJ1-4,CASSFAGGHEKLFF,TGTGCCAGCAGCTTCGCAGGGGGCCATGAAAAACTGTTTTTT
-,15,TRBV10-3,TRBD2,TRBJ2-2,CAISLAGGDTGELFF,TGTGCCATCAGCCTAGCGGGGGGGGACACCGGGGAGCTGTTTTTT
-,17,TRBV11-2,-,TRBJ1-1,CASSLRDPGVRNTEAFF,TGTGCCAGCAGCTTAAGGGACCCAGGGGTGCGGAACACTGAAGCTTTCTTT
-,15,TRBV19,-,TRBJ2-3,CASSIEGHGTDTQYF,TGTGCCAGTAGTATAGAGGGCCATGGCACAGATACGCAGTATTTT
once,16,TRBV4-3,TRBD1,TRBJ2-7,CASSQDLGTGGNEQYF,TGCGCCAGCAGCCAAGATCTGGGGACAGGGGGCAACGAGCAGTACTTC
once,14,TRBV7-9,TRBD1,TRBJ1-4,CASTRQGANEKLFF,TGTGCCAGCACCCGACAGGGAGCTAATGAAAAACTGTTTTTT
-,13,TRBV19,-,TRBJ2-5,CASSLGLQETQYF,TGTGCCAGTAGTCTTGGGTTACAAGAGACCCAGTACTTC
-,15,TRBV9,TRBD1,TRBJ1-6,CASSGLTGGNSPLHF,TGTGCCAGCAGCGGACTAACAGGGGGTAATTCACCCCTCCACTTT
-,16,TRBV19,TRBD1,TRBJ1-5,CARARRDRGRNQPQHF,TGTGCCAGGGCCCGTCGGGACAGGGGCCGCAATCAGCCCCAGCATTTT
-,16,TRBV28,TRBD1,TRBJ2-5,CASSFGGEGAQETQYF,TGTGCCAGCAGTTTTGGGGGAGAGGGGGCACAGGAGACCCAGTACTTC
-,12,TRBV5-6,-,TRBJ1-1,CASSNLGLEAFF,TGTGCCAGCAGCAACTTGGGACTGGAGGCTTTCTTT
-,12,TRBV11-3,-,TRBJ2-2,CAVEGRTGELFF,TGTGCCGTGGAGGGGCGCACCGGGGAGCTGTTTTTT
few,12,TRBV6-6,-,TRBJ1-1,CASSYGRTEAFF,TGTGCCAGCAGTTACGGACGGACTGAAGCTTTCTTT
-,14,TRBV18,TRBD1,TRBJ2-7,CASSQDRVRYEQYF,TGTGCCAGCTCACAGGACAGGGTTCGGTACGAGCAGTACTTC
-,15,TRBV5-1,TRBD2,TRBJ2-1,CASSLTSGGEHEQFF,TGCGCCAGCAGCTTAACTAGCGGGGGGGAACATGAGCAGTTCTTC
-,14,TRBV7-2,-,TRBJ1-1,CASSLVAAGTEAFF,TGTGCCAGCAGCTTAGTAGCGGCGGGCACTGAAGCTTTCTTT
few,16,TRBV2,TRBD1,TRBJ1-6,CASTWVRLDRNSPLHF,TGTGCCAGCACCTGGGTACGGTTGGACAGGAATTCACCCCTCCACTTT
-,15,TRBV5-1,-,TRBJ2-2,CASSLSRGVAGELFF,TGCGCCAGCAGCTTGAGTCGGGGAGTGGCCGGGGAGCTGTTTTTT
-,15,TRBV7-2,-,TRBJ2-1,CASSLQAISYNEQFF,TGTGCCAGCAGCTTACAAGCCATCTCCTACAATGAGCAGTTCTTC
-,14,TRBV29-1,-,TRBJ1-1,CSVDRPGNPTEAFF,TGCAGCGTAGATCGACCGGGGAACCCCACTGAAGCTTTCTTT
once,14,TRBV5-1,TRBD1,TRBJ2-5,CASSFTGDQETQYF,TGCGCCAGCAGCTTCACAGGGGACCAAGAGACCCAGTACTTC
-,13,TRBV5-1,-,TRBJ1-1,CASSSTGFSEAFF,TGCGCCAGCAGCTCGACAGGATTCTCTGAAGCTTTCTTT
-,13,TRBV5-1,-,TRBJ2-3,CASSLRLRDTQYF,TGCGCCAGCAGCTTGAGGCTGAGAGATACGCAGTATTTT
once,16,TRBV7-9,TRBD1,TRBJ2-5,CASSLAFDRDRETQYF,TGTGCCAGCAGCTTAGCATTCGACAGGGATAGGGAGACCCAGTACTTC
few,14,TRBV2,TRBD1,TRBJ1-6,CASSLSGGRSPLHF,TGTGCCAGCAGTCTATCAGGGGGCCGATCACCCCTCCACTTT
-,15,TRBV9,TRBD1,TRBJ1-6,CASSVTGENNSPLHF,TGTGCCAGCAGCGTTACAGGGGAGAATAATTCACCCCTCCACTTT
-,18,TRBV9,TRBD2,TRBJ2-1,CASSVVGASGGAGNEQFF,TGTGCCAGCAGCGTAGTGGGTGCTAGCGGGGGGGCCGGGAATGAGCAGTTCTTC
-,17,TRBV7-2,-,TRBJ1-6,CASSLLVGTGLNSPLHF,TGTGCCAGCAGCCTTCTCGTAGGTACAGGGCTGAATTCACCCCTCCACTTT
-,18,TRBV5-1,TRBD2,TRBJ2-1,CASSLVGTSGGPWNEQFF,TGCGCCAGCAGCTTGGTCGGGACTAGCGGGGGGCCGTGGAATGAGCAGTTCTTC
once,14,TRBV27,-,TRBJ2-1,CASSLRSGYNEQFF,TGTGCCAGCAGTTTGAGAAGCGGGTACAATGAGCAGTTCTTC
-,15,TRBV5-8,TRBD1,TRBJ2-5,CASSPGTGQGETQYF,TGTGCCAGCAGCCCCGGGACAGGGCAGGGAGAGACCCAGTACTTC
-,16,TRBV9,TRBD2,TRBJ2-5,CASSEILAGGPETQYF,TGTGCCAGCAGCGAGATACTAGCGGGGGGCCCAGAGACCCAGTACTTC
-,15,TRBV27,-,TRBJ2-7,CASSLSRFYSYEQYF,TGTGCCAGCAGTTTATCCCGTTTTTACTCCTACGAGCAGTACTTC
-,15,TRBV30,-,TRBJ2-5,CAWSRPVGDSETQYF,TGTGCCTGGAGTCGACCCGTCGGGGATTCAGAGACCCAGTACTTC
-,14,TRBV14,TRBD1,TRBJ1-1,CASSQDLGDRKAFF,TGTGCCAGCAGCCAAGATTTAGGGGACAGGAAAGCTTTCTTT
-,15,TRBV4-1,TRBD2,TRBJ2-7,CASSQDKGLAYEQYF,TGCGCCAGCAGCCAAGATAAGGGACTAGCCTACGAGCAGTACTTC
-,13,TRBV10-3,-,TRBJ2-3,CATRGSSTDTQYF,TGTGCCACCCGGGGTAGCAGCACAGATACGCAGTATTTT
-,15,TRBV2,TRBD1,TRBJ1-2,CASSEPGQGNYGYTF,TGTGCCAGCAGTGAACCGGGACAGGGGAACTATGGCTACACCTTC
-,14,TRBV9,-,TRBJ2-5,CASSVSGGRETQYF,TGTGCCAGCAGCGTATCAGGAGGCCGAGAGACCCAGTACTTC
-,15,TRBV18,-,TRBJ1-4,CASSPLVSGSEKLFF,TGTGCCAGCTCACCACTGGTGTCAGGAAGTGAAAAACTGTTTTTT
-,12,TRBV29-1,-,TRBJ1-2,CSVFAGDYGYTF,TGCAGCGTTTTTGCAGGGGACTATGGCTACACCTTC
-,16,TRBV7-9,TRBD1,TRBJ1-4,CASSATQGALDEKLFF,TGTGCCAGCAGCGCTACACAGGGGGCTTTGGATGAAAAACTGTTTTTT